This T cell receptor beta chain was identified during a study of T cells in localized non-small cell lung cancer. Notes on the study in general: In adjacent lung appeared a median around 55 of the top 100 tumor clones. Compared with tumor, uninvolved adjacent lung displayed greater T cell clonality, ranking highest overall.

This clone occurred once. Its antigen is not identified. The data were produced by immunoSEQ multiplex PCR, yet TCRdb's version contains in-frame clones alone and is incomplete. The profile shows more than 30,000 clones, over 75% of them singletons. CDR1 is MGHRA and CDR2 is YSYEKL in the germline V gene. The CDR3 sequence is 16 residues long. Losses at the gene ends were 0 bases for V and 6 bases for J; bases not matched to a gene: 9. The material was peripheral blood mononuclear cells, obtained before any cancer treatment. The chain joins TRBV4-1 to TRBJ2-3; 7 bases map to TRBD2. The origin of this receptor is a woman aged 40-69 years with stage III lung adenocarcinoma. CDR3 coding DNA: TGCGCCAGCAGCCAAGATCCGGGGGGAGTCGGCGATACGCAGTATTTT. It yields the protein CASSQDPGGVGDTQYF.